This is a list of T cell receptor beta chains from one sample in a study of T cell responses to AZD1222 COVID-19 vaccine. Method: immunoSEQ multiplex PCR; TCRdb's copy keeps in-frame clones and lacks some. Of about 150,000 clones listed, roughly 89% were seen once; the top ten hold approximately 5%. The source was peripheral blood, collected on day 0 of AZD1222 vaccination. The source of these receptors is an adult in good health. CDR3s include the opening cysteine and the closing phenylalanine or tryptophan. D genes are given only for firm matches. A row's size may be missing; if present it is once, few, many or a size class.

cdr3_length: 16
v_call: TRBV21-1
d_call: NA
j_call: TRBJ2-7
clone_size: NA
cdr3_aa: CASSYGPIVLDYEQYF
cdr3_nt: TGTGCCAGCAGCTATGGACCAATAGTCTTGGACTACGAGCAGTACTTC

cdr3_length: 14
v_call: TRBV9
d_call: TRBD1
j_call: TRBJ2-7
clone_size: NA
cdr3_aa: CASSIGQGPYEQYF
cdr3_nt: TGTGCCAGCAGCATAGGACAGGGTCCCTACGAGCAGTACTTC

cdr3_length: 13
v_call: TRBV19
d_call: TRBD1
j_call: TRBJ2-2
clone_size: NA
cdr3_aa: CASSRTGAGELFF
cdr3_nt: TGTGCCAGTAGCAGGACAGGGGCCGGGGAGCTGTTTTTT

cdr3_length: 13
v_call: TRBV30
d_call: NA
j_call: TRBJ1-1
clone_size: NA
cdr3_aa: CAWTQGMRTEAFF
cdr3_nt: TGTGCCTGGACCCAGGGAATGAGGACTGAAGCTTTCTTT

cdr3_length: 14
v_call: TRBV7-9
d_call: NA
j_call: TRBJ2-3
clone_size: NA
cdr3_aa: CASSSAWSTDTQYF
cdr3_nt: TGTGCCAGCAGCTCTGCATGGAGCACAGATACGCAGTATTTT

cdr3_length: 15
v_call: TRBV6-1
d_call: TRBD1
j_call: TRBJ2-7
clone_size: NA
cdr3_aa: CASSEVETGAYEQYF
cdr3_nt: TGTGCCAGCAGTGAAGTCGAGACAGGGGCCTACGAGCAGTACTTC

cdr3_length: 14
v_call: TRBV28
d_call: NA
j_call: TRBJ2-7
clone_size: NA
cdr3_aa: CASTPGTFSYEQYF
cdr3_nt: TGTGCCAGCACCCCCGGGACTTTTTCCTACGAGCAGTACTTC

cdr3_length: 17
v_call: TRBV5-5
d_call: NA
j_call: TRBJ2-7
clone_size: NA
cdr3_aa: CASSLKKGGLDSYEQYF
cdr3_nt: TGTGCCAGCAGCCTAAAAAAGGGGGGGCTTGACTCCTACGAGCAGTACTTC

cdr3_length: 16
v_call: TRBV9
d_call: TRBD1
j_call: TRBJ2-7
clone_size: NA
cdr3_aa: CASSVGPGQGPYEQYF
cdr3_nt: TGTGCCAGCAGCGTAGGACCGGGACAGGGTCCCTACGAGCAGTACTTC

cdr3_length: 16
v_call: TRBV28
d_call: NA
j_call: TRBJ2-5
clone_size: NA
cdr3_aa: CASSGPWADHQETQYF
cdr3_nt: TGTGCCAGCAGTGGGCCGTGGGCGGACCACCAAGAGACCCAGTACTTC

cdr3_length: 16
v_call: TRBV19
d_call: NA
j_call: TRBJ2-3
clone_size: NA
cdr3_aa: CASSISTGLSTDTQYF
cdr3_nt: TGTGCCAGTAGTATTTCCACAGGGTTAAGCACAGATACGCAGTATTTT

cdr3_length: 19
v_call: TRBV28
d_call: TRBD1
j_call: TRBJ2-2
clone_size: once
cdr3_aa: CASSGMWDSYTIYTGELFF
cdr3_nt: TGTGCCAGCAGCGGGATGTGGGACAGTTACACTATATACACCGGGGAGCTGTTTTTT

cdr3_length: 13
v_call: TRBV27
d_call: NA
j_call: TRBJ2-7
clone_size: NA
cdr3_aa: CASRPDGYYEQYF
cdr3_nt: TGTGCCAGCAGACCGGACGGGTACTACGAGCAGTACTTC

cdr3_length: 14
v_call: TRBV11-3
d_call: TRBD1
j_call: TRBJ2-1
clone_size: few
cdr3_aa: CASSSQGAYNEQFF
cdr3_nt: TGTGCCAGCAGCTCACAGGGGGCTTACAATGAGCAGTTCTTC

cdr3_length: 13
v_call: TRBV7-9
d_call: TRBD1
j_call: TRBJ1-5
clone_size: NA
cdr3_aa: CASSSTGGQPQHF
cdr3_nt: TGTGCCAGCAGCTCCACAGGGGGTCAGCCCCAGCATTTT

cdr3_length: 16
v_call: TRBV5-6
d_call: TRBD1
j_call: TRBJ1-3
clone_size: NA
cdr3_aa: CASSYPTGHDGNTIYF
cdr3_nt: TGTGCCAGCAGCTACCCGACAGGGCATGATGGAAACACCATATATTTT

cdr3_length: 17
v_call: TRBV6-2/TRBV6-3
d_call: TRBD2
j_call: TRBJ2-7
clone_size: NA
cdr3_aa: CASSSGTSGRAAVEQYF
cdr3_nt: TGTGCCAGCAGTTCGGGGACTAGCGGGAGGGCCGCTGTCGAGCAGTACTTC

cdr3_length: 14
v_call: TRBV7-3
d_call: NA
j_call: TRBJ2-2
clone_size: NA
cdr3_aa: CASSFGSPLGELFF
cdr3_nt: TGTGCCAGCAGCTTCGGCTCCCCATTGGGGGAGCTGTTTTTT

cdr3_length: 14
v_call: TRBV19
d_call: NA
j_call: TRBJ1-1
clone_size: NA
cdr3_aa: CASRQESMNTEAFF
cdr3_nt: TGTGCCAGTCGACAGGAAAGCATGAACACTGAAGCTTTCTTT

cdr3_length: 14
v_call: TRBV11-1
d_call: NA
j_call: TRBJ2-1
clone_size: NA
cdr3_aa: CASSLIVSPNEQFF
cdr3_nt: TGTGCCAGCAGCCTGATAGTAAGCCCCAATGAGCAGTTCTTC

cdr3_length: 19
v_call: TRBV3-1/TRBV3-2
d_call: TRBD2
j_call: TRBJ2-1
clone_size: NA
cdr3_aa: CASSQCGLAGNSSYNEQFF
cdr3_nt: TGTGCCAGCAGCCAATGTGGACTAGCGGGTAATAGCTCCTACAATGAGCAGTTCTTC

cdr3_length: 13
v_call: TRBV5-1
d_call: TRBD1
j_call: TRBJ2-5
clone_size: NA
cdr3_aa: CASSSDRVETQYF
cdr3_nt: TGCGCCAGCAGCTCTGACAGGGTTGAGACCCAGTACTTC

cdr3_length: 17
v_call: TRBV5-6
d_call: NA
j_call: TRBJ1-4
clone_size: NA
cdr3_aa: CASSSDLGTPFNEKLFF
cdr3_nt: TGTGCCAGCAGCTCCGATCTGGGGACACCCTTTAATGAAAAACTGTTTTTT

cdr3_length: 15
v_call: TRBV2
d_call: NA
j_call: TRBJ2-5
clone_size: NA
cdr3_aa: CASSEGLAGDETQYF
cdr3_nt: TGTGCCAGCAGTGAAGGGCTAGCAGGTGACGAGACCCAGTACTTC

cdr3_length: 12
v_call: TRBV18
d_call: NA
j_call: TRBJ2-2
clone_size: few
cdr3_aa: CASLRGDGELFF
cdr3_nt: TGTGCCAGCTTACGAGGCGACGGGGAGCTGTTTTTT

cdr3_length: 15
v_call: TRBV30
d_call: TRBD1
j_call: TRBJ1-2
clone_size: NA
cdr3_aa: CAWSVDRGANYGYTF
cdr3_nt: TGTGCCTGGAGTGTGGACAGGGGGGCTAACTATGGCTACACCTTC